The 24 T cell receptor beta chains given below trace back to one sample, sequenced in a study of blood T cell repertoires in COVID-19. Generated by immunoSEQ multiplex PCR, the TCRdb table keeps only in-frame clones and is missing some. The sample records nearly 400,000 clones, 89% being singletons. The sequenced material came from PBMCs or T cells enriched from blood (not recorded which). These receptor sequences come from a woman under 40 who had recovered from COVID-19.

J is TRBJ1-5 and V is TRBV27, with D possibly TRBD1 on 5 matching bases. Trimming removed 6 bases at V and 7 bases at J, with 19 bases between. The CDR3 loop spans 15 amino acids. Germline CDR1 is MNHEY and CDR2 is SMNVEV (reference sequence). The CDR3 DNA follows: TGTGCCAGCAGATCGGCAGGGCCAGCGAGCCAGCCCCAGCATTTT. Translating gives CASRSAGPASQPQHF.

The chain joins TRBV30 to TRBJ2-3; D not certain. The CDR3 has 11 amino acids. The germline V gene has CDR1 GTSNPN and CDR2 SVGIG (reference sequence). V lost 1 base and J lost 5, with 4 bases in between. The CDR3 sequence is CAWSAQDTQYF. The CDR3 nucleotides are TGTGCCTGGAGTGCACAAGATACGCAGTATTTT.

This clone was detected once. This rearrangement joins TRBV25-1 to TRBJ2-2; TRBD1 aligns across 7 bases. J was trimmed by 5 bases and V by 2 bases; bases with no gene match: 5. Germline CDR1 reads MGHDK; CDR2 reads SYGVNS. The CDR3 spans 15 residues. CDR3 DNA sequence: TGTGCCAGCAGTGAAGGACAGGTGCTGACCGGGGAGCTGTTTTTT. Residues: CASSEGQVLTGELFF.

The chain recombines TRBV19 with TRBJ2-7; maybe TRBD1 (5 bases). Germline values: CDR1 LNHDA, CDR2 SQIVND (reference sequence). The ends were cut back, 7 bases at V and 1 base at J, with 11 bases in the middle. This CDR3 has 13 residues. As DNA, the CDR3 is TGTGCCAGTAACCAGGGCGGTTCCTACGAGCAGTACTTC. Translated, it gives CASNQGGSYEQYF.

This clone was detected once. The V and J genes are TRBV15 and TRBJ1-3; D gene ambiguous. Trimming shortened V by 0 bases and J by 0 bases, and 9 bases separated the two germline ends. This CDR3 has 16 amino acids. Germline lookup yields CDR1 LNHNV and CDR2 YYDKDF (reference sequence). The CDR3, as DNA: TGTGCCACCAGCAGAGATTTGGCCCGCTCTGGAAACACCATATATTTT. Amino acids: CATSRDLARSGNTIYF.

The chain carries TRBV5-4 and TRBJ1-2; the match to TRBD1 covers 8 bases. The germline gives CDR1 SGHNT, CDR2 YYREEE (reference sequence). After removal of 4 bases from V and 8 bases from J, the junction contained 10 bases not matched to a gene. The length of the CDR3 is 14 residues. The CDR3 here is CASSRVDRAGGYTF. DNA for the CDR3: TGTGCCAGCAGCCGGGTGGACAGGGCTGGGGGCTACACCTTC.

The chain joins TRBV6-5 to TRBJ1-2; D is unclear. Germline-derived CDR1 and CDR2 are MNHEY and SVGAGI. The CDR3 runs to 14 residues. The germline V and J ends were trimmed by 8 bases and 0 bases, with 13 bases remaining between them. The CDR3 sequence is CASGGSYSNYGYTF. The CDR3 nucleotides are TGTGCCAGCGGAGGCTCGTATTCTAACTATGGCTACACCTTC.

J is TRBJ2-5 and V is TRBV5-1; 11 nucleotides align to TRBD2. Trimming cost V 0 bases and J 3 bases; bases outside gene matches: 7. The CDR3 consists of 17 residues. CDR1 and CDR2 from the germline V gene are SGHRS and YFSETQ. This CDR3 is CASSLALSGRAEETQYF. CDR3 bases: TGCGCCAGCAGCTTGGCCCTTAGCGGGAGGGCGGAAGAGACCCAGTACTTC. Complete variable domain (other parts from reference TRBV5-1 and TRBJ2-5): KAGVTQTPRYLIKTRGQQVTLSCSPISGHRSVSWYQQTPGQGLQFLFEYFSETQRNKGNFPGRFSGRQFSNSRSEMNVSTLELGDSALYLCASSLALSGRAEETQYFGPGTRLLVL.

The genes are TRBV9 and TRBJ1-2; D is ambiguous. The CDR3 length is 13 residues. Germline loops: CDR1 SGDLS, CDR2 YYNGEE. Trimming took off 0 bases at V and 7 bases at J, with 10 bases between the two ends. This chain's CDR3 is CASSVDLSGGYTF. The CDR3 DNA reads TGTGCCAGCAGCGTAGATCTCTCAGGTGGCTACACCTTC.

This rearrangement joins TRBV7-6 to TRBJ2-1; the D gene is possibly TRBD2 (5 bases). The ends were cut back, 2 bases at V and 8 bases at J, with 25 bases in the middle. CDR3 length: 18 residues. Germline lookup yields CDR1 SGHVS and CDR2 FNYEAQ. The CDR3 nucleotides read TGTGCCAGCAGCTTAAATAAGAAGGCTAGCTCACGAATCGATGAGCAGTTCTTC. This gives the protein CASSLNKKASSRIDEQFF.

This chain links TRBV6-5 with TRBJ2-1; 8 positions match TRBD2. The CDR3 runs 14 residues. Germline CDR1 is MNHEY and CDR2 is SVGAGI. J was trimmed by 1 base and V by 11 bases; bases with no gene match: 7. The chain's CDR3 is CAVHSGASYNEQFF. As DNA, the CDR3 is TGTGCCGTCCATAGCGGGGCTTCCTACAATGAGCAGTTCTTC.

The rearrangement uses TRBV19 and TRBJ2-5; D unclear. This CDR3 spans 14 amino acids. Germline assignment: CDR1 LNHDA and CDR2 SQIVND (reference sequence). Between the trimmed V and J ends, which lost 6 bases and 3 bases, there was a span of 14 bases. CDR3: CASSHWYREETQYF. The CDR3 DNA is TGTGCCAGTAGCCATTGGTACAGAGAAGAGACCCAGTACTTC.

This chain joins TRBV9 and TRBJ2-1; D ambiguous. The CDR3 loop spans 12 amino acids. The V end was cut by 3 bases, the J end by 3 bases, with 4 bases between. The germline gives CDR1 SGDLS, CDR2 YYNGEE. The CDR3 is CASSGSYNEQFF. CDR3 coding DNA: TGTGCCAGCAGCGGCAGCTACAATGAGCAGTTCTTC.

This sequence joins TRBV5-1 and TRBJ2-1; D ambiguous. The V end lost 6 bases, the J end lost 5 bases, and 15 bases lay between the germline ends. This CDR3 comprises 14 residues. Germline V gene sequence: CDR1 SGHRS, CDR2 YFSETQ. This chain's CDR3 is CASNPVVGDNEQFF. The CDR3 DNA is TGCGCCAGCAACCCAGTAGTAGGAGACAATGAGCAGTTCTTC. The variable domain in full, completed from reference TRBV5-1 and TRBJ2-1, reads KAGVTQTPRYLIKTRGQQVTLSCSPISGHRSVSWYQQTPGQGLQFLFEYFSETQRNKGNFPGRFSGRQFSNSRSEMNVSTLELGDSALYLCASNPVVGDNEQFFGPGTRLTVL.

This clone was seen just once. This chain links TRBV30 with TRBJ2-7; 9 bases match TRBD1. Losses at the gene ends were 2 bases for V and 3 bases for J; bases not matched to a gene: 11. CDR1 is GTSNPN and CDR2 is SVGIG in the germline V gene (reference sequence). The CDR3 covers 16 residues. CDR3 DNA: TGTGCCTGGAGTTCGCCCGGGACAGGGTTTAGCTACGAGCAGTACTTC. This gives the protein CAWSSPGTGFSYEQYF.

The J gene is TRBJ1-1, the V gene TRBV29-1, with 7 bases fitting TRBD1. The germline V gene encodes CDR1 SQVTM and CDR2 ANQGSEA. Trimming cost V 0 bases and J 6 bases; bases outside gene matches: 10. The CDR3 has 15 amino acids. The CDR3 coding sequence is TGCAGCGTTGAAGATTCGAAGGGGGCGTTCCCTGAAGCTTTCTTT. Translated: CSVEDSKGAFPEAFF.

The rearrangement uses TRBV3-1 (or the pseudogene TRBV3-2) and TRBJ1-1; possible D gene TRBD1, 5 bases. Trimming removed 1 base at V and 1 base at J, with 10 bases between. The CDR3 extends over 15 amino acids. Germline CDR1 and CDR2: LGHDT and YNNKEL (reference sequence). This CDR3 is CASSQVGGQNTEAFF. The CDR3 region has the DNA TGTGCCAGCAGCCAAGTGGGGGGTCAGAACACTGAAGCTTTCTTT.

V and J are TRBV10-1 and TRBJ1-1; 8 bases are a match to TRBD1. This CDR3 has 14 amino acids. CDR1 is WNHNN, CDR2 SYGVQD, per germline (reference sequence). After removal of 9 bases from V and 0 bases from J, the junction contained 6 bases not matched to a gene. CDR3 nucleotide sequence: TGCGCCAGTTATAAGACAGGGGTGAACACTGAAGCTTTCTTT. This codes for CASYKTGVNTEAFF.

This chain joins TRBV6-5 and TRBJ2-2; 8 nucleotides match TRBD2. J lost 4 bases, V lost 8 bases, and 9 bases had no gene match. The V gene's germline CDR1 is MNHEY and CDR2 SVGAGI. The CDR3 contains 15 residues. CDR3 amino acids: CASGWTSRATGELFF. The CDR3 DNA follows: TGTGCCAGCGGCTGGACTAGCCGAGCCACCGGGGAGCTGTTTTTT.

The chain joins TRBV29-1 to TRBJ2-1, with 10 bases lining up with TRBD2. Germline V lookup: CDR1 SQVTM, CDR2 ANQGSEA. V lost 1 base and J lost 3; bases outside the gene matches: 6. The CDR3 runs to 16 residues. Written as DNA, the CDR3 is TGCAGCGTTGAAGGGGGCCTAGCGGGAGACTACAATGAGCAGTTCTTC. This sequence encodes CSVEGGLAGDYNEQFF.

The V call is TRBV29-1, the J call TRBJ2-7; 9 nucleotides align to TRBD1. With V trimmed by 8 bases and J by 5 bases, 10 bases remained unmatched. CDR1 and CDR2 from the germline V gene are SQVTM and ANQGSEA. The CDR3 covers 13 residues. Here the CDR3 reads CSSPGTGIDEQYF. CDR3 in DNA: TGCAGCTCCCCCGGGACAGGGATCGACGAGCAGTACTTC.

The chain is built from TRBV5-4 and TRBJ2-7, with D possibly matching TRBD2 (5 bases). The CDR3 runs to 15 residues. CDR1 and CDR2 (germline): SGHNT, YYREEE (reference sequence). V lost 2 bases and J 1 base, leaving 13 bases between the germline ends. As DNA, the CDR3 is TGTGCCAGCAGCTTATCCGGACTGCCTTCCTACGAGCAGTACTTC. Residues: CASSLSGLPSYEQYF.

CDR3 region: CASRAQTYYNEQFF. In DNA form, the CDR3 reads TGTGCCAGCAGAGCCCAAACTTACTACAATGAGCAGTTCTTC. The chain joins TRBV27 to TRBJ2-1; D is unresolved. Per the germline V gene, CDR1 is MNHEY and CDR2 is SMNVEV (reference sequence). The CDR3 is 14 residues long. V lost 6 bases to trimming and J lost 3 bases, with 12 bases between them.

The genes are TRBV28 and TRBJ1-3, with a possible D match to TRBD1 (5 bases). Trimming left V 11 bases short and J 3 bases short, with 23 bases between. CDR1 and CDR2 (germline): MDHEN, SYDVKM. The CDR3 is made up of 16 amino acids. CDR3 sequence: CACRDSKHPVGNTIYF. The CDR3 region has the DNA TGTGCCTGCCGGGACTCAAAACACCCGGTTGGAAACACCATATATTTT.